This record covers a single T cell receptor (beta chain). Antigen: not known. Primed by a sample-barcoded 5' primer and a J-beta primer mix, a second PCR proceeded for 7 to 11 cycles. TCRdb itself ran the 5' RACE reads through MiXCR, one entry per CDR3 protein. The sample consists of 600,000 to 1,000,000 distinct CDR3 sequences, approximately 25% of them appearing once. This sample stems from a study of blood T cells in healthy people across ages. Whole-study findings and limits: Age showed a roughly linear inverse relationship with TCR beta diversity per million T cells.

The germline V and J ends were trimmed by 3 bases and 2 bases, with 11 bases remaining between them. This CDR3 has 15 residues. Looked up from germline, CDR1 is MNHEY and CDR2 is SMNVEV (reference sequence). These data are also associated with another study on T cells of mothers and their children. According to that study: Material was donated by three healthy Caucasian mothers and their six children. Related and unrelated pairs show similar thymic shaping of TCR recombination output.

This TCR derives from a boy between 10 and 17 years old in good health. The sequencing input was blood. The chain recombines TRBV27 with TRBJ1-5; TRBD1 is a possible D gene (6 bases). DNA of the CDR3: TGTGCCAGCAGTTTGAGGGGGGCAGGCAATCAGCCCCAGCATTTT. This sequence encodes CASSLRGAGNQPQHF.